The 6 T cell receptor beta chains presented below share a single source sample, sequenced in a study of blood T cell repertoires in COVID-19. TCRdb's copy holds only in-frame clones and misses some; the assay was immunoSEQ multiplex PCR. The profile covers about 170,000 clones, with 85% to 90% appearing a single time and around 6.6% taken by the ten largest. What was sequenced was peripheral blood. The source is a middle-aged man with active or convalescent COVID-19.

In this sample, this clone turned up once. The J gene is TRBJ1-4, the V gene TRBV4-1, with 9 bases identical to TRBD1. Per germline, CDR1 MGHRA and CDR2 YSYEKL. The CDR3 is made up of 15 amino acids. V gave up 0 bases and J gave up 10 bases; unmatched junction bases: 6. The CDR3 is CASSQEGQGAVKLFF. CDR3 DNA sequence: TGCGCCAGCAGCCAAGAGGGACAGGGTGCGGTAAAACTGTTTTTT.

V is TRBV14 and J is TRBJ2-3; D may be TRBD2 (6 bases). The ends were cut back, 8 bases at V and 8 bases at J, with 8 bases in the middle. CDR1 and CDR2 from the germline V gene are SGHDN and FVKESK. The CDR3 is 10 amino acids. CDR3 bases: TGTGCCAGCGGGGGAGGTACGCAGTATTTT. This encodes CASGGGTQYF.

This clone was recorded a few times. The chain joins TRBV9 to TRBJ2-3, with D tentatively TRBD2 (5 bases). The germline V gene encodes CDR1 SGDLS and CDR2 YYNGEE. The CDR3 consists of 15 residues. The V gene lost 4 bases and the J gene lost 2 bases, with 14 bases spanning the gap. DNA for the CDR3: TGTGCCAGCAGCAGAACGGCGGAGGACACAGATACGCAGTATTTT. Translating gives CASSRTAEDTDTQYF.

The V gene is TRBV27, the J gene TRBJ2-6, with a possible D match to TRBD1 (6 bases). The V end was cut by 8 bases, the J end by 2 bases, with 13 bases between. The germline V gene has CDR1 MNHEY and CDR2 SMNVEV (reference sequence). The CDR3 has 15 residues. The CDR3 coding sequence is TGTGCCAGCCAAAGGTCAGGGGCTGGGGCCAACGTCCTGACTTTC. This codes for CASQRSGAGANVLTF.

The chain carries TRBV19 and TRBJ2-3; the match to TRBD1 covers 10 bases. The CDR3 is made up of 14 amino acids. Germline V CDR1 and CDR2: LNHDA, SQIVND (reference sequence). The V and J ends lost 6 bases and 5 bases, in that order; junction bases with no gene match: 5. In nucleotides, the CDR3 is TGTGCCAGTAGGAGACAGGGGGCCTTAGATACGCAGTATTTT. The encoded protein is CASRRQGALDTQYF.

The sample holds a few counts of this clone. The rearrangement joins TRBV6-5 to TRBJ1-4; D uncertain. CDR3 size: 14 residues. Trimming stripped 3 bases from V and 9 bases from J, with 14 bases between. Germline CDR1 reads MNHEY; CDR2 reads SVGAGI. The CDR3 sequence is CASSYEGRMKKLFF. The CDR3, as DNA: TGTGCCAGCAGTTATGAGGGCCGGATGAAAAAACTGTTTTTT.